One sample yielded the 5 T cell receptor beta chains listed below, sequenced in a study of blood T cell repertoires in COVID-19. Only in-frame clones appear in the TCRdb table, and some are missing; sequencing was by immunoSEQ multiplex PCR. The sample consists of around 430,000 clones, approximately 90% of them appearing once. Material for sequencing was PBMCs or T cells enriched from blood (not recorded which). The source of these receptors is a woman in her forties or fifties who had recovered from COVID-19.

The chain joins TRBV7-9 to TRBJ2-2; 8 bases are a match to TRBD1. V was clipped by 1 base and J by 1 base; unmatched bases: 2. In germline, CDR1 is SEHNR, CDR2 FQNEAQ (reference sequence). This CDR3 is 16 amino acids long. The CDR3 DNA reads as TGTGCCAGCAGCTTAGACAGGGGGTTGAACACCGGGGAGCTGTTTTTT. Its protein is CASSLDRGLNTGELFF.

This chain links TRBV4-1 with TRBJ2-7; D might be TRBD1 (6 bases). Trimming cost V 4 bases and J 6 bases, with 19 bases left between them. Germline lookup yields CDR1 MGHRA and CDR2 YSYEKL. The CDR3 is made up of 15 amino acids. The CDR3: CASSRGTGTPAEQYF. CDR3 DNA sequence: TGCGCCAGCAGCCGAGGCACCGGGACACCTGCCGAGCAGTACTTC.

For the CDR3, the DNA is TGTGCCAGCTCACTTGACAGCTACGAGCAGTACTTC. It yields the protein CASSLDSYEQYF. The chain combines TRBV18 with TRBJ2-7; TRBD1 is a possible D gene (5 bases). This CDR3 spans 12 amino acids. CDR1 and CDR2 (germline): KGHSH, LQKENI. V was pared by 4 bases and J by 3 bases, with 7 bases between.

The CDR3 loop is CASSLEGKDTEAFF. The CDR3 coding sequence is TGTGCCAGCAGCTTAGAGGGGAAGGACACTGAAGCTTTCTTT. The chain joins TRBV7-9 to TRBJ1-1; TRBD1 is a possible D gene (5 bases). Germline loops: CDR1 SEHNR, CDR2 FQNEAQ (reference sequence). The CDR3 length is 14 residues. V lost 1 base and J 3 bases, leaving 9 bases between the germline ends.

The chain combines TRBV7-4 with TRBJ2-7; a weak D match, TRBD1 (6 bases). Trimming removed 1 base from V and 2 bases from J, with 24 bases in between. This CDR3 is built from 19 residues. CDR1 and CDR2 (germline): SGHVT, SQSDAQ. This CDR3 reads CASSLVAPQGSTFTYEQYF. CDR3 sequence (DNA): TGTGCCAGCAGCTTAGTAGCCCCACAGGGTTCCACTTTTACCTACGAGCAGTACTTC.